This TCR beta chain was sequenced for a study of CXCR3-negative and CXCR3-positive naive CD8 T cells. Study-wide points: Comparably high diversity marked both naive subsets, whereas memory CD8+ cells had much lower diversity.

With regard to this clonotype: Its antigen is undetermined.

The TRB cDNA libraries were prepared by 5' RACE with UMI labels. Following a re-call of the 5' RACE reads, TCRdb has one entry per CDR3 protein and lacks DNA. The repertoire table contains around 56,000 distinct CDR3 sequences. The CDR3 contains 11 residues. CDR1 is SGHVS and CDR2 is FNYEAQ in the germline V gene. The V call is TRBV7-6, the J call TRBJ2-1. The clonotype was recovered from a human donor in good health. Some clones in this sample may be carry-over from other donors' samples. Sequenced sample: naive CXCR3- CD8+ T cells from blood. Subset indicated: CD45RO-CCR7+CD27+CD95- naive CD8+ T cells lacking CXCR3 (TNR3-). CDR3 protein: CASTDLGEQFF.